This T cell receptor beta chain was sequenced for a study of OX40 agonist ivuxolimab in advanced cancers. Study details: Clinicians treated patients with ivuxolimab, an agonistic anti-OX40 (CD134) antibody. Participants averaged roughly 57 years of age (range about 23 to 80) and were around 80% male. Overall study findings and caveats: The average count of expanded clones was higher among CD8+ T cells than among CD4+.

Produced via immunoSEQ multiplex PCR; TCRdb's table is partial and in-frame only. The repertoire holds tens of thousands of clones, with about 90% as singletons. Points on this clone: Its antigen is as yet unknown.

At baseline, cycle 4 day 1, and cycle 7 day 1, blood was sampled. Germline CDR1 SGDLS, CDR2 YYNGEE. The CDR3 length is 12 residues. V was clipped by 5 bases and J by 5 bases, with 10 bases between them. The sequence was collected from an adult with an advanced solid tumor such as melanoma, head and neck, liver or kidney cancer. The material sequenced was CD4+ or CD8+ T cells sorted from blood, taken in a trial of the OX40 agonist ivuxolimab. V is TRBV9 and J is TRBJ2-5; D gene uncertain. The CDR3 sequence is CASSSGWETQYF. Here the CDR3 DNA reads TGTGCCAGCAGTTCGGGTTGGGAGACCCAGTACTTC.